The 17 T cell receptor beta chains given below trace back to one sample, sequenced in a study of tumor T cells in aggressive B-cell lymphoma. Data came from immunoSEQ multiplex PCR; TCRdb stores just in-frame clones and leaves some out. The sample has 8,500 to 9,500 clones; 85% are singletons. Material for sequencing was tumor tissue. These receptors were obtained from an adult with diffuse large B cell lymphoma.

The chain carries TRBV5-1 and TRBJ1-2; D remains ambiguous. This CDR3 region has 14 residues. V was pared by 5 bases and J by 2 bases, with 13 bases between. Germline CDR1 is SGHRS and CDR2 is YFSETQ. The CDR3 DNA follows: TGCGCCAGCAGATCTGACACGTCCAACTATGGCTACACCTTC. Amino acids: CASRSDTSNYGYTF.

A remark on this clone: The same CDR3 is also encoded by other DNA sequences in this sample. The genes are TRBV11-1 and TRBJ2-7; the D gene is possibly TRBD1 (5 bases). The CDR3 totals 11 residues. The germline V and J ends were trimmed by 2 bases and 10 bases, with 9 bases remaining between them. CDR1 and CDR2 (germline): SGHAT, FQDESV (reference sequence). CDR3 in amino acids: CASSLLGHQYF. CDR3 nucleotides: TGTGCCAGCAGCTTATTGGGGCACCAGTACTTC. The variable domain in full, with the rest retrieved from reference TRBV11-1 and TRBJ2-7, is EAEVAQSPRYKITEKSQAVAFWCDPISGHATLYWYRQILGQGPELLVQFQDESVVDDSQLPKDRFSAERLKGVDSTLKIQPAELGDSAMYLCASSLLGHQYFGPGTRLTVT.

The chain carries TRBV5-6 and TRBJ1-4; TRBD1 might be the D (5 bases). With 0 bases removed from V and 8 bases from J, the gap between germline ends came to 14 bases. In germline, CDR1 is SGHDT, CDR2 YYEEEE. The CDR3 has 15 residues. The CDR3 reads CASSLAFGGAEKLFF. For the CDR3, the DNA is TGTGCCAGCAGCTTGGCCTTCGGGGGTGCAGAAAAACTGTTTTTT.

V gene TRBV7-9 combines with J gene TRBJ1-1, with 9 bases identical to TRBD1. J was trimmed by 5 bases and V by 10 bases; bases with no gene match: 2. CDR3 length: 11 residues. CDR1 and CDR2 from the germline V gene are SEHNR and FQNEAQ (reference sequence). The CDR3 region is CATDRGTEAFF. CDR3 in DNA: TGTGCCACCGACAGGGGGACTGAAGCTTTCTTT.

This clone has just one count. The genes are TRBV4-2 and TRBJ2-7; D may be TRBD2 (6 bases). The CDR3 length is 14 residues. CDR1 and CDR2 from the germline V gene are LGHNA and YNFKEQ. V was shortened by 3 bases and J by 0 bases, with 9 bases between the two germline ends. The CDR3 bases are TGTGCCAGCAGCCAGTCTAGCGCCTCCTACGAGCAGTACTTC. Amino acids: CASSQSSASYEQYF.

This clone turned up a few times. The genes are TRBV9 and TRBJ2-2; D is unclear. Germline lookup yields CDR1 SGDLS and CDR2 YYNGEE. This CDR3 region has 13 residues. V gave up 0 bases and J gave up 5 bases, with 5 bases separating them. The CDR3 is CASSVEQTGELFF. Written as DNA, the CDR3 is TGTGCCAGCAGCGTAGAACAGACCGGGGAGCTGTTTTTT.

This rearrangement joins TRBV7-8 to TRBJ2-2; 7 nucleotides line up with TRBD1. The CDR3 has 16 amino acids. After removal of 5 bases from V and 0 bases from J, the junction contained 6 bases not matched to a gene. The germline V gene encodes CDR1 SGHVS and CDR2 FQNEAQ. DNA of the CDR3: TGTGCCAGCAGCCTAAGGGACAGCCCGAACACCGGGGAGCTGTTTTTT. It encodes CASSLRDSPNTGELFF.

The rearrangement joins TRBV4-1 to TRBJ2-7; the D gene is possibly TRBD2 (5 bases). The CDR3 is made up of 13 amino acids. In germline, CDR1 is MGHRA, CDR2 YSYEKL. V gave up 11 bases and J gave up 5 bases, with 19 bases separating them. The CDR3 DNA sequence: TGCGCCGTCAGTCTGGTCGCCGGGGACGAGCAGTACTTC. This gives the protein CAVSLVAGDEQYF.

The genes are TRBV18 and TRBJ1-2; D remains ambiguous. The V gene's germline CDR1 is KGHSH and CDR2 LQKENI. The CDR3 has 14 amino acids. V lost 3 bases and J lost 8, with 16 bases in between. As DNA, the CDR3 is TGTGCCAGCTCACCGCAGCAGGTGGAGGGCGGCTACACCTTC. It encodes CASSPQQVEGGYTF.

CDR3 sequence (DNA): TGTGCCAGCAGACTGTACAATGAGCAGTTCTTC. The encoded protein is CASRLYNEQFF. The chain links TRBV27 to TRBJ2-1; D remains ambiguous. CDR1 is MNHEY and CDR2 is SMNVEV in the germline V gene (reference sequence). The CDR3 runs 11 residues. The V end was cut by 6 bases, the J end by 4 bases, with 4 bases between.

The chain combines TRBV29-1 with TRBJ2-3, with 11 nucleotides matching TRBD2. Trimming cost V 6 bases and J 0 bases; bases outside gene matches: 14. Germline lookup yields CDR1 SQVTM and CDR2 ANQGSEA. The CDR3 has 18 amino acids. The CDR3 nucleotides are TGCAGCGTCGGAAGGGGTAGCGGGGGGGCCTCGAGCACAGATACGCAGTATTTT. Translated: CSVGRGSGGASSTDTQYF.

This chain links TRBV4-2 with TRBJ2-3; 11 bases map to TRBD2. This CDR3 spans 16 amino acids. The V segment lost 2 bases and the J segment 0 bases; nucleotides outside the gene matches: 1. In germline, CDR1 is LGHNA, CDR2 YNFKEQ. The CDR3 here is CASSQRLAGSTDTQYF. The CDR3 DNA reads TGTGCCAGCAGCCAACGACTAGCGGGGAGCACAGATACGCAGTATTTT.

The chain has TRBV19 and TRBJ1-3; D perhaps matches TRBD1 (6 bases). Trimming took off 3 bases at V and 2 bases at J, with 23 bases between the two ends. Germline V gene lookup returns CDR1 LNHDA and CDR2 SQIVND (reference sequence). CDR3 length: 19 residues. CDR3 in amino acids: CASSIPMARPGTPGNTIYF. DNA of the CDR3: TGTGCCAGTAGTATCCCGATGGCCCGCCCGGGGACACCTGGAAACACCATATATTTT.

V and J are TRBV6-1 and TRBJ2-4; D remains ambiguous. Looked up from germline, CDR1 is MNHNS and CDR2 is SASEGT. V lost 3 bases, J lost 0 bases, and 6 bases lay in between. This CDR3 contains 14 residues. DNA of the CDR3: TGTGCCAGCAGTGATGGGCTAGCCAAAAACATTCAGTACTTC. Translated, it gives CASSDGLAKNIQYF.

The rearrangement uses TRBV5-1 and TRBJ1-1, with 10 nucleotides matching TRBD1. Trimming removed 5 bases from V and 6 bases from J; junction bases left unmatched: 7. There are 14 residues in the CDR3. CDR1 is SGHRS, CDR2 YFSETQ, per germline. CDR3 region: CASRGGDRGPEAFF. As DNA, the CDR3 is TGCGCCAGCAGGGGGGGGGACAGGGGCCCTGAAGCTTTCTTT.

This chain links TRBV18 with TRBJ1-6; 8 bases match TRBD1. Per germline, CDR1 KGHSH and CDR2 LQKENI. This CDR3 is 15 amino acids long. V trimming: 1 base; J trimming: 9 bases; junction bases outside the gene matches: 5. The CDR3 sequence: CASSPREGQVSPLHF. The CDR3 nucleotides read TGTGCCAGCTCACCACGTGAGGGACAGGTTTCACCCCTCCACTTT.

The rearrangement links TRBV4-3 to TRBJ1-1; no definite D call. Germline CDR1 LGHNA, CDR2 YSLEER. There are 14 residues in the CDR3. V lost 1 base and J lost 1, with 7 bases in between. The CDR3 is CASSQVPGNTEAFF. CDR3 DNA: TGCGCCAGCAGCCAAGTACCAGGGAACACTGAAGCTTTCTTT.